The 8 T cell receptor beta chains below come from one sample, sequenced in a study of neurological immune-mediated disorders. TCRdb redid the calling of the 5' RACE reads with MiXCR, one entry per CDR3 protein. The sample lists 50,000 to 75,000 distinct CDR3 sequences; over 4% were seen once. Sequenced input: PBMCs. Receptor source: a man aged 50-60 years with multiple sclerosis.

The V and J genes are TRBV20-1 and TRBJ2-1; TRBD2 aligns across 11 bases. J gave up 3 bases and V 0 bases, and 4 bases lay outside the gene matches. There are 16 residues in the CDR3. Germline V gene sequence: CDR1 DFQATT, CDR2 SNEGSKA (reference sequence). Here the CDR3 reads CSARDSGGALYNEQFF. For the CDR3, the DNA is TGCAGTGCTAGAGATAGCGGGGGGGCCCTCTACAATGAGCAGTTCTTC.

This clonotype occurred many times. This rearrangement joins TRBV7-9 to TRBJ2-5; 8 nucleotides agree with TRBD1. V shed 7 bases and J 4 bases; nucleotides not matched to a gene: 5. This CDR3 has 13 residues. The germline V gene encodes CDR1 SEHNR and CDR2 FQNEAQ (reference sequence). The CDR3 is CASTGQGRETQYF. DNA of the CDR3: TGTGCCAGCACCGGACAGGGTCGAGAGACCCAGTACTTC.

The table lists this clonotype with many counts. Possible read error: a much larger clone is one base away. For the CDR3, the DNA is TGTGCCAGCAGCTTAACGTTGGGGGCCCAGTACTTC. Its protein product is CASSLTLGAQYF. The chain links TRBV11-2 to TRBJ2-5; D possibly uses TRBD1 or TRBD2 (5 bases each). Trimming took off 2 bases at V and 9 bases at J, with 10 bases between the two ends. The CDR3 sequence is 12 residues long. Germline CDR1 is SGHAT and CDR2 is FQNNGV.

The gene calls are TRBV7-2 and TRBJ1-1; D is unclear. V was pared by 3 bases and J by 3 bases, with 14 bases between. The CDR3 length is 15 residues. CDR1 is SGHTA and CDR2 is FQGNSA in the germline V gene. The CDR3 reads CASSFWAGDYTEAFF. DNA for the CDR3: TGTGCCAGCAGCTTTTGGGCCGGTGATTACACTGAAGCTTTCTTT.

There are many counts of this clonotype. The gene calls are TRBV10-3 and TRBJ2-2; 9 bases agree with TRBD1. J gave up 0 bases and V 10 bases, and 3 bases lay outside the gene matches. The germline V gene has CDR1 ENHRY and CDR2 SYGVKD. The CDR3 is 14 residues long. As DNA, the CDR3 is TGTGCCACGGGGGACAGGGCGAACACCGGGGAGCTGTTTTTT. Protein: CATGDRANTGELFF.

For this clonotype: The missing conserved phenylalanine or tryptophan at the end of this CDR3 makes a read error likely. The chain joins TRBV5-6 to TRBJ1-4; D remains ambiguous. V was shortened by 0 bases and J by 6 bases, with 6 bases between the two germline ends. Per germline, CDR1 SGHDT and CDR2 YYEEEE. The CDR3 consists of 13 residues. The CDR3 DNA reads as TGTGCCAGCAGCTTGGTCCTCGATGAAAAACTGTTTAAT. Translation: CASSLVLDEKLFN.

This clonotype was counted ten times or more. The genes are TRBV20-1 and TRBJ1-2; D is undetermined. CDR1 is DFQATT, CDR2 SNEGSKA, per germline (reference sequence). The ends were cut back, 3 bases at V and 5 bases at J, with 10 bases in the middle. This CDR3 has 12 residues. In DNA form, the CDR3 reads TGCAGTGCTAGGGCGCTGGGGTATGGCTACACCTTC. Encoded protein: CSARALGYGYTF.

This clonotype was seen at least ten times. This chain connects TRBV27 to TRBJ1-1; maybe TRBD1 (5 bases). V dropped 1 base and J dropped 2 bases, with 17 bases sitting between them. In germline, CDR1 is MNHEY, CDR2 SMNVEV (reference sequence). The CDR3 totals 17 residues. The CDR3, as DNA: TGTGCCAGCAGTTTATGGCCAGGGCTTGGTCCCAACACTGAAGCTTTCTTT. This gives the protein CASSLWPGLGPNTEAFF.